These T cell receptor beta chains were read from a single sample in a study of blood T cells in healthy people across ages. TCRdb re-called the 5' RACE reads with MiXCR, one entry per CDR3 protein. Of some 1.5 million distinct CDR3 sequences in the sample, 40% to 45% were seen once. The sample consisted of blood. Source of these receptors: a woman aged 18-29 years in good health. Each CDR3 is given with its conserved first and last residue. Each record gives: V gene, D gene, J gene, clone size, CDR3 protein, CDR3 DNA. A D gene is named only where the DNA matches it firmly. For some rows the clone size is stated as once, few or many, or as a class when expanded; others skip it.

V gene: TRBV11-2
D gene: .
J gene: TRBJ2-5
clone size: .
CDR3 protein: CASSLARGVGETQYF
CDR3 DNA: TGTGCCAGCAGCTTAGCCCGGGGTGTCGGAGAGACCCAGTACTTC

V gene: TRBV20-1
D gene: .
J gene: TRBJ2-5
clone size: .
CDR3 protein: CSVTKQETQYF
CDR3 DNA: TGCAGTGTTACAAAACAAGAGACCCAGTACTTC

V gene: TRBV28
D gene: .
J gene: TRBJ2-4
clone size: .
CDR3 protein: CASSLFASLAKNIQYF
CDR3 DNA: TGTGCCAGCAGTTTATTTGCTAGTTTAGCCAAAAACATTCAGTACTTC

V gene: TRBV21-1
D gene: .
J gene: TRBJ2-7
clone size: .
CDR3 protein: CDSSKRQGAGVYEQYF
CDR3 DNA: TGTGACAGCAGCAAAAGGCAGGGAGCGGGAGTCTACGAGCAGTACTTC

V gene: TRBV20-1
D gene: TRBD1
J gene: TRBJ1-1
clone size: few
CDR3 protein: CSVLEVRDRGGTEAFF
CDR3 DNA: TGCAGTGTTTTGGAGGTCCGGGACAGGGGAGGTACTGAAGCTTTCTTT

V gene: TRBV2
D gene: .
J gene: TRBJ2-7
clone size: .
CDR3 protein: CASSEDRDGEQYF
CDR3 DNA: TGTGCCAGCAGTGAAGATAGGGACGGCGAGCAGTACTTC

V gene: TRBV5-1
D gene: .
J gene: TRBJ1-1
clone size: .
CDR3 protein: CASSLRQVGRNTEAFF
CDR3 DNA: TGCGCCAGCAGCTTGAGACAGGTCGGGCGGAACACTGAAGCTTTCTTT

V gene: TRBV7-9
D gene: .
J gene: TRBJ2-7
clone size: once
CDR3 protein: CASSLVDPTHYEQYF
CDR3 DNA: TGTGCCAGCAGCTTAGTGGACCCTACACATTACGAGCAGTACTTC

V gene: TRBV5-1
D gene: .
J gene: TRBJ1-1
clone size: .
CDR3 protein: CASSVGLQPMNTEAFF
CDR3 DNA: TGCGCCAGCAGCGTTGGATTGCAGCCTATGAACACTGAAGCTTTCTTT

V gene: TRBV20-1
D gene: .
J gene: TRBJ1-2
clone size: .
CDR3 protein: CSARHLSGSLHGYTF
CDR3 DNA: TGCAGTGCTAGGCATCTCTCCGGGAGCCTCCATGGCTACACCTTC

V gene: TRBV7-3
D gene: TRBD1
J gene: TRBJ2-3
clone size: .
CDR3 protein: CASSLQTGADTQYF
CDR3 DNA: TGTGCCAGCAGCTTACAAACAGGGGCAGATACGCAGTATTTT

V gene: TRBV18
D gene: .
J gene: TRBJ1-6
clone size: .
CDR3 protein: CASSPIQDSPLHF
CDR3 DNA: TGTGCCAGCTCCCCCATACAGGATTCACCCCTCCACTTT

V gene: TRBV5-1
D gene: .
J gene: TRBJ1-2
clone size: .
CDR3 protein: CASSWEGREVYTF
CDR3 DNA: TGCGCCAGCAGCTGGGAGGGCCGGGAGGTCTACACCTTC

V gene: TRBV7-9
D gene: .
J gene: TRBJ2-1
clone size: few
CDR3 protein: CANSRESSYNEQFF
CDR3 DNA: TGTGCCAACTCTCGGGAGAGCTCCTACAATGAGCAGTTCTTC

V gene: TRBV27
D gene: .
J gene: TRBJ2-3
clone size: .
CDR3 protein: CASSSTWLRTDTQYF
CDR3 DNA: TGTGCCAGCAGTTCCACTTGGCTACGGACAGATACGCAGTATTTT

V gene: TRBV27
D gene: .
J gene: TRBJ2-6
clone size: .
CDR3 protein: CASTMWTTGANVLTF
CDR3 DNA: TGTGCCAGCACCATGTGGACAACTGGGGCCAACGTCCTGACTTTC

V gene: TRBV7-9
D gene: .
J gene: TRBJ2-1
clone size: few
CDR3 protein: CASSLSGLGINEQFF
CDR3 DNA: TGTGCCAGCAGCTTAAGTGGGTTGGGCATCAATGAGCAGTTCTTC

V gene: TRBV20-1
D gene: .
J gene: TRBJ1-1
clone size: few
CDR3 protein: CSARAGTLNTEAFF
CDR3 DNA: TGCAGTGCTAGAGCCGGGACACTGAACACTGAAGCTTTCTTT

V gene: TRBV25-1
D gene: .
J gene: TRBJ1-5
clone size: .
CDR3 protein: CASSDMGAPNQPQHF
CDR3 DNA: TGTGCCAGCAGTGATATGGGGGCCCCGAATCAGCCCCAGCATTTT

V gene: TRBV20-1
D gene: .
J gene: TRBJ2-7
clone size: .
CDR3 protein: CSAVIQGRSSCEQYF
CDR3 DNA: TGCAGTGCTGTTATACAGGGACGATCGTCCTGCGAGCAGTACTTC

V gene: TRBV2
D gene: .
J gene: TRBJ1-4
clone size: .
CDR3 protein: CATARDLWEKLFF
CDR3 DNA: TGTGCCACCGCCCGGGATCTATGGGAAAAACTGTTTTTT

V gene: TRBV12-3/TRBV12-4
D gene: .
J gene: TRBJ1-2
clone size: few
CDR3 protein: CASREWGASNYGYTF
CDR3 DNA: TGTGCCAGCAGGGAATGGGGGGCCTCTAACTATGGCTACACCTTC

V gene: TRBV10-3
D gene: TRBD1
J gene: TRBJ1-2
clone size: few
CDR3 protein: CAISGGRGSGYTF
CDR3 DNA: TGTGCCATCAGTGGGGGCAGGGGGTCTGGCTACACCTTC

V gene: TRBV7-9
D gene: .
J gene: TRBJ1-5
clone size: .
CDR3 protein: CASSPHGGSGQPQHF
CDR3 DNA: TGTGCCAGCAGCCCCCACGGCGGATCCGGACAGCCCCAGCATTTT